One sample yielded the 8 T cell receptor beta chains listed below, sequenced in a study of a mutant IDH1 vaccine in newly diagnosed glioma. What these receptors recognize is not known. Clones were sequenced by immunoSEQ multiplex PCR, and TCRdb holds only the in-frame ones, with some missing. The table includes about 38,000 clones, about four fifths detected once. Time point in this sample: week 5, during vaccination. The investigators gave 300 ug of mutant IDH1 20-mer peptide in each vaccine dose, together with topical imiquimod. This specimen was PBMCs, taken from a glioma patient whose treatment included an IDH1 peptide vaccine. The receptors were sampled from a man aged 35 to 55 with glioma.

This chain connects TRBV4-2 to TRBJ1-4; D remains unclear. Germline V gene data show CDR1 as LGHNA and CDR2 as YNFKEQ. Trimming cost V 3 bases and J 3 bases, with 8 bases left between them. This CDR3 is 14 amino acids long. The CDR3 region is CASSQTAPNEKLFF. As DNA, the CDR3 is TGTGCCAGCAGCCAGACGGCCCCTAATGAAAAACTGTTTTTT.

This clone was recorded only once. This CDR3 is CAWNKQGTLYGYTF. The DNA for the CDR3 is TGTGCCTGGAACAAACAGGGTACCCTATATGGCTACACCTTC. The chain uses TRBV30 and TRBJ1-2; possibly TRBD1 for D (6 bases). The CDR3 has 14 residues. The V end lost 4 bases, the J end lost 5 bases, and 17 bases lay between the germline ends. The germline V gene has CDR1 GTSNPN and CDR2 SVGIG (reference sequence).

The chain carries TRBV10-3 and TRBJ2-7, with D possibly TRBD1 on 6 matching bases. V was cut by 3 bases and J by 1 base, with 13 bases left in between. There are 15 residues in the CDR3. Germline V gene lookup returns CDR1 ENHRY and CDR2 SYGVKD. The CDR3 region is CAISDPGAVSYEQYF. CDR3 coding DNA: TGTGCCATCAGTGATCCAGGGGCTGTATCCTACGAGCAGTACTTC.

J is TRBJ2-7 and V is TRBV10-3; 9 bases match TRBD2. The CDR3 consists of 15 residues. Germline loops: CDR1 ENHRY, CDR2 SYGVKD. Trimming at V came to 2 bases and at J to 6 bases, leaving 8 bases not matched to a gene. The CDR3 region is CAISEGLLAGVEQYF. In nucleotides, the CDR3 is TGTGCCATCAGTGAGGGGCTCTTAGCGGGGGTCGAGCAGTACTTC.

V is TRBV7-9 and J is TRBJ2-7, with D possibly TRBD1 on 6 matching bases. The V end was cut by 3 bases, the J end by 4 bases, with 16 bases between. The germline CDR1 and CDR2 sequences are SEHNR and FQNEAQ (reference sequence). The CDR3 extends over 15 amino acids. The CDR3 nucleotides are TGTGCCAGCAGCTTGCGTGCAGGGGCTGGGTACGAGCAGTACTTC. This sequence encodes CASSLRAGAGYEQYF. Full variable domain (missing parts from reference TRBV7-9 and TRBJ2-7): DTGVSQNPRHKITKRGQNVTFRCDPISEHNRLYWYRQTLGQGPEFLTYFQNEAQLEKSRLLSDRFSAERPKGSFSTLEIQRTEQGDSAMYLCASSLRAGAGYEQYFGPGTRLTVT.

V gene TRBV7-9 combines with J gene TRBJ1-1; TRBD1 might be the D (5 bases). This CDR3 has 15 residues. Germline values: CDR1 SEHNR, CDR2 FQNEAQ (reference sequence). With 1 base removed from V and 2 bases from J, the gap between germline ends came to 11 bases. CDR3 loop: CASSLVFGGNTEAFF. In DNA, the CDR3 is TGTGCCAGCAGCTTAGTATTCGGGGGAAACACTGAAGCTTTCTTT.

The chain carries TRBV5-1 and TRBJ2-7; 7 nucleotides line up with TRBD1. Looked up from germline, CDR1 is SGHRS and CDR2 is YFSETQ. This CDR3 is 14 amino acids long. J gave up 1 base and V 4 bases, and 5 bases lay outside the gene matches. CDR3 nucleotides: TGCGCCAGCAGCCCCCGACAGGGATCCTACGAGCAGTACTTC. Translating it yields CASSPRQGSYEQYF.

The chain's CDR3 is CASSQVGSSYEQYF. CDR3 sequence (DNA): TGTGCCAGCAGCCAAGTTGGGAGCTCCTACGAGCAGTACTTC. The rearrangement uses TRBV14 and TRBJ2-7; TRBD2 might be the D (5 bases). The CDR3 loop spans 14 amino acids. Deletions cut 1 base from V and 0 bases from J, with 7 bases between. Germline-derived CDR1 and CDR2 are SGHDN and FVKESK.